The present T cell receptor (beta chain) was sequenced within a study of T cell changes during pregnancy in multiple sclerosis. CDR1 is LNHDA, CDR2 SQIVND, per germline (reference sequence). The V segment lost 6 bases and the J segment 4 bases; nucleotides outside the gene matches: 15. The CDR3 runs to 17 residues. This table comes from immunoSEQ multiplex PCR, and its TCRdb copy is limited to in-frame clones, with some not included. This sample has some 47,000 clones; roughly 95% occur once, and the top ten carry about 0.92%. The rearrangement links TRBV19 to TRBJ1-2, with 9 nucleotides matching TRBD1. Sequencing was performed on peripheral blood, taken in the second trimester of pregnancy. The receptor's source is a female donor with multiple sclerosis, enrolled in a pregnancy study. CDR3 DNA sequence: TGTGCCAGTAGCCTCCAAGGACAGGGGACGAACGGCTATGGCTACACCTTC. Its protein product is CASSLQGQGTNGYGYTF.